This entry lists 8 T cell receptor beta chains sequenced from one sample in a study of cytomegalovirus exposure and HLA in healthy donors. Amplification used 60 Vbeta primers and 13 Jbeta primers. Assay: immunoSEQ multiplex PCR; the TCRdb copy retains only in-frame clones and omits some. The table includes roughly 190,000 clones, approximately 70% detected once. Input material: PBMCs. All receptors come from a woman in her twenties or thirties in good health and CMV-seronegative.

The V and J genes are TRBV4-2 and TRBJ2-6; D is unresolved. The germline V gene encodes CDR1 LGHNA and CDR2 YNFKEQ. The CDR3 covers 16 residues. Trimming left V 5 bases short and J 1 base short, with 12 bases between. The CDR3: CASSANPGSGANVLTF. In DNA form, the CDR3 reads TGTGCCAGCAGCGCAAACCCCGGGTCTGGGGCCAACGTCCTGACTTTC.

The CDR3 reads CASSPLGGFQETQYF. The CDR3 region has the DNA TGTGCCAGCAGCCCACTAGGGGGATTCCAAGAGACCCAGTACTTC. This rearrangement joins TRBV5-4 to TRBJ2-5; tentative D call: TRBD1 (6 bases). CDR3 length: 15 amino acids. Germline V gene sequence: CDR1 SGHNT, CDR2 YYREEE (reference sequence). Trimming pared 4 bases from V and 1 base from J, leaving 14 bases between. Using reference TRBV5-4 and TRBJ2-5 for the parts outside the CDR3, the full variable domain is ETGVTQSPTHLIKTRGQQVTLRCSSQSGHNTVSWYQQALGQGPQFIFQYYREEENGRGNFPPRFSGLQFPNYSSELNVNALELDDSALYLCASSPLGGFQETQYFGPGTRLLVL.

As for this clone: Other DNA sequences in the same sample also yield this CDR3. The V and J genes are TRBV5-1 and TRBJ1-1; D remains unclear. CDR1 and CDR2 (germline): SGHRS, YFSETQ. V dropped 2 bases and J dropped 1 base, with 6 bases sitting between them. The CDR3 runs to 13 residues. In DNA, the CDR3 is TGCGCCAGCAGCTTAGCGAAGAACACTGAAGCTTTCTTT. This translates into CASSLAKNTEAFF.

The CDR3 DNA reads as TGCGCCAGCAGTCCCTTATTAAACATTCAGTACTTC. Its protein product is CASSPLLNIQYF. This chain joins TRBV23-1 and TRBJ2-4; D is unclear. TRBV23-1 is sorted into the ORF group, with uncertain function. CDR3 length: 12 amino acids. V lost 4 bases and J lost 6, with 7 bases in between.

The chain couples TRBV2 to TRBJ2-3; TRBD2 aligns across 7 bases. Germline trimming cut 6 bases from V and 0 bases from J; bases unmatched to any gene: 6. Looked up from germline, CDR1 is SNHLY and CDR2 is FYNNEI. The CDR3 runs 15 residues. CDR3 sequence reads: CASSRGDHSTDTQYF. DNA of the CDR3: TGTGCCAGCAGCCGGGGGGACCATAGCACAGATACGCAGTATTTT.

This chain uses TRBV6-1 with TRBJ2-1; the D gene is possibly TRBD2 (5 bases). From germline, CDR1 is MNHNS and CDR2 SASEGT. With 5 bases removed from V and 5 bases from J, the gap between germline ends came to 13 bases. The CDR3 covers 14 residues. CDR3 nucleotide sequence: TGTGCCAGCAGTTTGGGCGGGTATCACAATGAGCAGTTCTTC. It yields the protein CASSLGGYHNEQFF.

The J gene is TRBJ2-4, the V gene TRBV9; a weak D match, TRBD1 (6 bases). The CDR3 covers 14 residues. Germline loops: CDR1 SGDLS, CDR2 YYNGEE. V shed 8 bases and J shed 5 bases, with 17 bases lying between them. CDR3 loop: CASRRTGQQNIQYF. CDR3 bases: TGTGCCAGTAGGAGAACGGGACAACAAAACATTCAGTACTTC. Complete variable domain (other parts from reference TRBV9 and TRBJ2-4): DSGVTQTPKHLITATGQRVTLRCSPRSGDLSVYWYQQSLDQGLQFLIQYYNGEERAKGNILERFSAQQFPDLHSELNLSSLELGDSALYFCASRRTGQQNIQYFGAGTRLSVL.

The J gene is TRBJ2-1, the V gene TRBV13, with 7 bases matching TRBD1. V was pared by 5 bases and J by 6 bases, with 1 base of the junction left unmatched. This CDR3 contains 12 residues. The V gene's germline CDR1 is PRHDT and CDR2 FYEKMQ (reference sequence). The chain's CDR3 is CASSRGRNEQFF. The CDR3 nucleotides are TGTGCCAGCAGCAGGGGGCGCAATGAGCAGTTCTTC.